This TCR beta chain was retrieved from a study of blood T cell repertoires in COVID-19. Some clones are missing from TCRdb's copy, which holds only in-frame ones; the method was immunoSEQ multiplex PCR. The sample lists about 98,000 clones, 82% seen once, with 15% to 20% in the top ten. Germline trimming cut 4 bases from V and 10 bases from J; bases unmatched to any gene: 8. Germline CDR1 and CDR2: SGHNT and YENEEA. CDR3 length: 16 amino acids. The TCR originated in a man older than 75 with acute or convalescent COVID-19. The V call is TRBV11-3, the J call TRBJ2-1; 15 bases are shared with TRBD2. Sequenced material: peripheral blood. This CDR3 reads CASSSGLAGGLREQFF. The CDR3 nucleotides are TGTGCCAGCAGCTCGGGACTAGCGGGGGGTTTGAGGGAGCAGTTCTTC. Full variable domain (rest looked up from reference TRBV11-3 and TRBJ2-1): EAGVVQSPRYKIIEKKQPVAFWCNPISGHNTLYWYLQNLGQGPELLIRYENEEAVDDSQLPKDRFSAERLKGVDSTLKIQPAELGDSAVYLCASSSGLAGGLREQFFGPGTRLTVL.